A selection of T cell receptor beta chains follows, all from one sample in a study of OX40 agonist ivuxolimab in advanced cancers. The method was immunoSEQ multiplex PCR; TCRdb's version includes in-frame clones alone and lacks a portion of them. The table has 40,000 to 65,000 clones, about four fifths seen once. Sequencing used CD4+ or CD8+ T cells sorted from blood, obtained in a trial of the OX40 agonist ivuxolimab. Receptors were obtained from an adult with an advanced solid tumor such as melanoma, head and neck, liver or kidney cancer. Both conserved end residues are part of each CDR3. The D gene is left open where the match is weak. Some rows mark clone size as missing; the rest say once, few, many or name a class of expanded clone.

j_call,clone_size,v_call,d_call,cdr3_aa,cdr3_nt
TRBJ1-1,.,TRBV30,.,CAWSKGILNTEAFF,TGTGCCTGGAGTAAGGGGATCCTGAACACTGAAGCTTTCTTT
TRBJ1-2,medium-sized,TRBV11-2,.,CASSLVDLSYGYTF,TGTGCCAGCAGCTTAGTAGACCTCTCCTATGGCTACACCTTC
TRBJ1-5,.,TRBV11-2,TRBD1,CASSPFPGGGLQPQHF,TGTGCCAGCAGCCCTTTCCCTGGAGGGGGCCTTCAGCCCCAGCATTTT
TRBJ1-1,once,TRBV5-1,.,CASSFGPSSTEAFF,TGCGCCAGCAGTTTCGGGCCGTCAAGCACTGAAGCTTTCTTT
TRBJ2-1,once,TRBV6-1,TRBD2,CATRETSGRLKQFF,TGTGCCACCCGGGAAACTAGCGGGAGGTTAAAGCAGTTCTTC
TRBJ2-3,.,TRBV25-1,TRBD2,CASSVRTSFDTQYF,TGTGCCAGCAGTGTCCGGACTAGTTTTGATACGCAGTATTTT
TRBJ1-5,.,TRBV9,.,CASSVGVNQPQHF,TGTGCCAGCAGCGTAGGAGTAAATCAGCCCCAGCATTTT
TRBJ2-4,.,TRBV12-5,.,CASGLSGLAKNIQYF,TGTGCTAGTGGTTTGTCCGGGCTAGCCAAAAACATTCAGTACTTC
TRBJ2-1,.,TRBV5-1,.,CASSSNSGGSSYNEQFF,TGCGCCAGCAGCTCAAATAGCGGAGGGAGCTCCTACAATGAGCAGTTCTTC
TRBJ2-7,.,TRBV19,.,CASTPRGGPYEQYF,TGTGCCAGTACCCCCAGGGGAGGTCCCTACGAGCAGTACTTC
TRBJ2-3,.,TRBV7-9,.,CASSLATSGADTQYF,TGTGCCAGCAGCTTGGCCACCAGTGGGGCAGATACGCAGTATTTT
TRBJ2-7,medium-sized,TRBV5-4,TRBD1,CASSLGQGFYEQYF,TGTGCCAGCAGCTTGGGACAGGGGTTCTACGAGCAGTACTTC
TRBJ2-7,.,TRBV7-8,.,CASSLYYEQYF,TGTGCCAGCAGCCTCTATTACGAGCAGTACTTC
TRBJ2-1,.,TRBV9,TRBD2,CASSVVSGKYNEQFF,TGTGCCAGCAGCGTAGTCAGCGGGAAGTACAATGAGCAGTTCTTC
TRBJ2-3,.,TRBV9,TRBD2,CASSVVGTSGGTDTQYF,TGTGCCAGCAGCGTAGTTGGGACTAGCGGCGGCACAGATACGCAGTATTTT
TRBJ2-3,.,TRBV29-1,.,CSVEIGSMDTQYF,TGCAGCGTTGAAATCGGGAGTATGGATACGCAGTATTTT
TRBJ2-2,.,TRBV11-3,TRBD1,CASSTRQGADTGELFF,TGTGCCAGCAGCACCCGACAGGGGGCAGACACCGGGGAGCTGTTTTTT
TRBJ2-7,.,TRBV7-2,TRBD2,CASSPWGGNEQYF,TGTGCCAGCAGCCCCTGGGGGGGGAACGAGCAGTACTTC
TRBJ1-4,.,TRBV5-6,TRBD1,CASSIRTGYRAPNEKLFF,TGTGCCAGCAGCATACGGACAGGGTACAGGGCACCTAATGAAAAACTGTTTTTT
TRBJ1-4,once,TRBV9,.,CASSVGSGGEKLFF,TGTGCCAGCAGCGTAGGTTCGGGGGGTGAAAAACTGTTTTTT
TRBJ2-5,.,TRBV28,TRBD2,CASSLAGRQETQYF,TGTGCCAGCAGCCTAGCGGGGCGCCAAGAGACCCAGTACTTC
TRBJ2-5,once,TRBV5-1,.,CASSSGGPSGETQYF,TGCGCCAGCAGCTCCGGAGGGCCCTCTGGGGAGACCCAGTACTTC
TRBJ2-7,few,TRBV11-2,TRBD2,CASSSSHLAGGPGYEQYF,TGTGCCAGCAGCTCTTCTCACCTAGCGGGAGGGCCGGGTTACGAGCAGTACTTC
TRBJ1-2,.,TRBV7-9,.,CASSLAGDNYGYTF,TGTGCCAGCAGCTTAGCAGGGGACAACTATGGCTACACCTTC
TRBJ2-1,.,TRBV30,.,CAWSVMVNEQFF,TGTGCCTGGAGTGTAATGGTCAATGAGCAGTTCTTC
TRBJ2-3,.,TRBV5-1,TRBD2,CASSLAGGSDTQYF,TGCGCCAGCAGCTTGGCGGGGGGGTCAGATACGCAGTATTTT
TRBJ1-2,few,TRBV28,.,CASSFNGAYGYTF,TGTGCCAGCAGTTTTAACGGTGCCTATGGCTACACCTTC
TRBJ1-1,.,TRBV7-9,.,CASSSEPQLTEAFF,TGTGCCAGCAGCAGCGAACCACAGCTCACTGAAGCTTTCTTT
TRBJ2-3,.,TRBV9,.,CASSVAYRSSSLSTDTQYF,TGTGCCAGCAGCGTAGCCTACAGGTCCTCATCACTAAGCACAGATACGCAGTATTTT
TRBJ2-7,.,TRBV7-2,.,CASSLDSGAQEYF,TGTGCCAGCAGCTTAGATTCGGGAGCCCAGGAGTACTTC
TRBJ2-4,.,TRBV29-1,TRBD2,CSVELPGAGGVAKNIQYF,TGCAGCGTTGAATTACCGGGGGCGGGAGGGGTAGCCAAAAACATTCAGTACTTC
TRBJ2-1,few,TRBV7-2,.,CASSLTPAPTASFF,TGTGCCAGCAGCTTAACCCCGGCACCTACAGCGTCGTTCTTC
TRBJ2-7,.,TRBV10-2,.,CASSESRVGVDEQYF,TGCGCCAGCAGTGAGTCCCGGGTGGGTGTCGACGAGCAGTACTTC
TRBJ2-7,.,TRBV11-3,TRBD1,CASSTRTGGVEQYF,TGTGCCAGCAGCACCCGGACAGGCGGAGTCGAGCAGTACTTC
TRBJ2-2,medium-sized,TRBV27,.,CASSATGRNTGELFF,TGTGCCAGCAGTGCGACAGGAAGAAACACCGGGGAGCTGTTTTTT
TRBJ1-1,.,TRBV19,.,CASSTTANTEAFF,TGTGCCAGTAGTACCACAGCGAACACTGAAGCTTTCTTT
TRBJ2-1,few,TRBV5-1,TRBD1,CASSLGTGGAYNEQFF,TGCGCCAGCAGCTTGGGAACAGGGGGAGCCTACAATGAGCAGTTCTTC